Included here is one T cell receptor (beta chain) sequence, with context. Primers included in the PCR were 60 Vbeta and 13 Jbeta primers. Repertoires were generated with immunoSEQ multiplex PCR, while TCRdb's copy carries only in-frame clones and drops some. This sample contains approximately 96,000 clones. The V gene end was trimmed by 3 bases and the J gene end by 5 bases; junction bases not matched to a gene: 10. CDR1 and CDR2 from the germline V gene are LGHNA and YNFKEQ. The CDR3 runs 16 residues. The source of the sample is a study of cytomegalovirus exposure and HLA in healthy donors. This clonotype originated in a girl between 10 and 17 years old in good health and CMV-seropositive. Input material: PBMCs. The chain has TRBV4-2 and TRBJ1-5; TRBD1 matches 7 bases. The CDR3: CASSQRTGVGDQPQHF. Here the CDR3 DNA reads TGTGCCAGCAGCCAGCGAACAGGGGTCGGGGATCAGCCCCAGCATTTT.